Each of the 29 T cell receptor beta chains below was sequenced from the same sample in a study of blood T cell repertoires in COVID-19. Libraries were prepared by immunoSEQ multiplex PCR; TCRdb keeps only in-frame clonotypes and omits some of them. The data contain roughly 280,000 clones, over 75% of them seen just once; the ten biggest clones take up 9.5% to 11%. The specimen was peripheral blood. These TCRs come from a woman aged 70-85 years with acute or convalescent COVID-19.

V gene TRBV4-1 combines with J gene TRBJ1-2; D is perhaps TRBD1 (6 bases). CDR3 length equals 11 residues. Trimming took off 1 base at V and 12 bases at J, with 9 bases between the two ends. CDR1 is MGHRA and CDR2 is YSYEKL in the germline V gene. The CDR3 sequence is CASSQGQGHTF. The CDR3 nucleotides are TGCGCCAGCAGCCAAGGCCAGGGGCACACCTTC.

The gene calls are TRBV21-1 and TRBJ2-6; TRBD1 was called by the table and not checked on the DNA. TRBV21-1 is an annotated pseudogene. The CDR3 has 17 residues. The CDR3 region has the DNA TGTGCCAGCATGGGGGGGACAGGGCCCTCTGGGGCCAACGTCCTGACTTTC. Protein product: CASMGGTGPSGANVLTF.

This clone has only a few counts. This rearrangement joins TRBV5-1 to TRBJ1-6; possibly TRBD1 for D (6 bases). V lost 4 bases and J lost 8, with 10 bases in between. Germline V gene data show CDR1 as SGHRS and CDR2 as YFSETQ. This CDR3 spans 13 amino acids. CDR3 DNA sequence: TGCGCCAGCAGCCACCGACAGGATTCACCCCTCCACTTT. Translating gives CASSHRQDSPLHF.

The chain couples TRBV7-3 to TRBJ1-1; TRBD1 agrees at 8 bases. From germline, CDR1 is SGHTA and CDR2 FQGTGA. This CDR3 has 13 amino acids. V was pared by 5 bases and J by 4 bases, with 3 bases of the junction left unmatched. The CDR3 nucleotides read TGTGCCAGCAGCAATACAGGGGGCACTGAAGCTTTCTTT. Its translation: CASSNTGGTEAFF.

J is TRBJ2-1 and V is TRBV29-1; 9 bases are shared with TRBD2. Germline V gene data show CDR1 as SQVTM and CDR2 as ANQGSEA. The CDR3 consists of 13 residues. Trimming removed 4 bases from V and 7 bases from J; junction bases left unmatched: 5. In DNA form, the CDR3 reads TGCAGCGTTGCTAGGCGGGGGGGGAATGAGCAGTTCTTC. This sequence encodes CSVARRGGNEQFF.

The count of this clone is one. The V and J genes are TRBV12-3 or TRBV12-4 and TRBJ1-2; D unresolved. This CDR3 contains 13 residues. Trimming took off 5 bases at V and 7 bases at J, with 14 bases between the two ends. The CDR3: CASSPEPGFGYTF. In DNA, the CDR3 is TGTGCCAGCAGTCCTGAGCCGGGGTTTGGCTACACCTTC.

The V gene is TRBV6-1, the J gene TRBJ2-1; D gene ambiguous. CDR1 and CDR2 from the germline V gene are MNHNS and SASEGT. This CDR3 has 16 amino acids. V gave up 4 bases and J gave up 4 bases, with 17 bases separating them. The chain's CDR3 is CASSVSGYSPYNEQFF. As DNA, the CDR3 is TGTGCCAGCAGTGTCAGTGGGTACAGTCCGTACAATGAGCAGTTCTTC.

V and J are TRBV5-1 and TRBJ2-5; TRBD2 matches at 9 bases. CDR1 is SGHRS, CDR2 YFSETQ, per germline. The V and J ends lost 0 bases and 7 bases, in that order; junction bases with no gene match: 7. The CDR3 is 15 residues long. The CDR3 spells CASSLVGLAGGTQYF. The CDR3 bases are TGCGCCAGCAGCTTGGTGGGACTAGCAGGAGGGACCCAGTACTTC.

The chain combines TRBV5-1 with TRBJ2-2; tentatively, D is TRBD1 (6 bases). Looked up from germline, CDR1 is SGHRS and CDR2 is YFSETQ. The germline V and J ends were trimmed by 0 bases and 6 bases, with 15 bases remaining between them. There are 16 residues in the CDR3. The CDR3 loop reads CASSLEGVLVSGELFF. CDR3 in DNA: TGCGCCAGCAGCTTGGAGGGGGTTTTGGTCTCCGGGGAGCTGTTTTTT.

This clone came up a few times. The CDR3 nucleotides read TGCGCCAGCAGCACGAACCGGGGGGCGCCTTCCTCCACAGATACGCAGTATTTT. This codes for CASSTNRGAPSSTDTQYF. V and J are TRBV5-1 and TRBJ2-3, with D perhaps TRBD2 (7 bases). This CDR3 has 18 amino acids. Trimming left V 4 bases short and J 2 bases short, with 23 bases between. Per germline, CDR1 SGHRS and CDR2 YFSETQ.

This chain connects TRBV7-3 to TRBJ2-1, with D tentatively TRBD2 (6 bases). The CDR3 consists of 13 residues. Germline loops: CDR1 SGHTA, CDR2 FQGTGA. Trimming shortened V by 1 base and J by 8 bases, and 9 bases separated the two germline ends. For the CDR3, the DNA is TGTGCCAGCAGCTTAAGCGGGATAGATGAGCAGTTCTTC. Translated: CASSLSGIDEQFF.

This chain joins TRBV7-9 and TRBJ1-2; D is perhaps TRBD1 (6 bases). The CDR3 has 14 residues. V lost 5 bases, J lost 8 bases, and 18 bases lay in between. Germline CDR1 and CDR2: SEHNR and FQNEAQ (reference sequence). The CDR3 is CASSKQGRAIGYTF. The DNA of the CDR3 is TGTGCCAGCAGCAAACAGGGAAGGGCAATCGGCTACACCTTC.

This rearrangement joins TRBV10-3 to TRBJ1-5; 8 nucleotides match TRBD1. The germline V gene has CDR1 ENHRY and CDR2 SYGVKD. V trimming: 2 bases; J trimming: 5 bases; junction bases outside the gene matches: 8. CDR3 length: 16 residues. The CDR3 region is CAISETDRALYQPQHF. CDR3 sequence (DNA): TGTGCCATCAGTGAGACGGACAGGGCTCTTTATCAGCCCCAGCATTTT.

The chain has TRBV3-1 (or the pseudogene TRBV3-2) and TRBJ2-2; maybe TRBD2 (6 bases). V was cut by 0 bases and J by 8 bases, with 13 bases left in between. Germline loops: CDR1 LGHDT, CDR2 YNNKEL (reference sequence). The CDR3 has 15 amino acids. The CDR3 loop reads CASSQEVAGTGELFF. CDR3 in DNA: TGTGCCAGCAGCCAAGAGGTCGCGGGAACAGGGGAGCTGTTTTTT.

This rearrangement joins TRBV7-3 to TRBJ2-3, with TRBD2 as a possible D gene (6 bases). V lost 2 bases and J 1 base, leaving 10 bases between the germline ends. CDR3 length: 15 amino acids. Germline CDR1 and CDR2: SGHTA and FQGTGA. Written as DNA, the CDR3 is TGTGCCAGCAGCTTAGGCCTAGCGCGCACAGATACGCAGTATTTT. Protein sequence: CASSLGLARTDTQYF.

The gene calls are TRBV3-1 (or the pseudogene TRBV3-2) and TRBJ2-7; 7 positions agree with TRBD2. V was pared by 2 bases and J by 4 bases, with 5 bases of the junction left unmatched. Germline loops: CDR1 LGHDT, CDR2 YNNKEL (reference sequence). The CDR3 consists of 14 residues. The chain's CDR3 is CASSQSVGGYEQYF. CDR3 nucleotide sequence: TGTGCCAGCAGCCAATCCGTGGGAGGGTACGAGCAGTACTTC.

CDR3 loop: CAWRGARSPLHF. CDR3 DNA sequence: TGTGCCTGGAGGGGGGCTAGGTCACCCCTCCACTTT. The rearrangement links TRBV30 to TRBJ1-6; possible D gene TRBD1, 6 bases. V shed 3 bases and J shed 10 bases, with 10 bases lying between them. CDR3 length: 12 residues. The V gene's germline CDR1 is GTSNPN and CDR2 SVGIG (reference sequence).

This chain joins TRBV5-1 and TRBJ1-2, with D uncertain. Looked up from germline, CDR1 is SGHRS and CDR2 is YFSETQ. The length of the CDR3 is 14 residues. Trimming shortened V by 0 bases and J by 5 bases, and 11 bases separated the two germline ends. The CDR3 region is CASSLDPAAYGYTF. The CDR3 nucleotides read TGCGCCAGCAGCTTGGACCCAGCGGCTTATGGCTACACCTTC.

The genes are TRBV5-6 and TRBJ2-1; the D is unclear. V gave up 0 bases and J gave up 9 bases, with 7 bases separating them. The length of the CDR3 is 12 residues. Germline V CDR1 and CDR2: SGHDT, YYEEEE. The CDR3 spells CASSLDAGEQFF. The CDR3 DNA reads TGTGCCAGCAGCTTGGACGCAGGTGAGCAGTTCTTC.

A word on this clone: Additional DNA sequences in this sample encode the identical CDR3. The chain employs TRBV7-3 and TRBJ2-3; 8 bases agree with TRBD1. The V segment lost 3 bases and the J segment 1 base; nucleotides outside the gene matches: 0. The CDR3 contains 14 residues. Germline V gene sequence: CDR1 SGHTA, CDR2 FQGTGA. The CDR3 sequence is CASSLGQGTDTQYF. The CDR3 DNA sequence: TGTGCCAGCAGCTTGGGACAGGGCACAGATACGCAGTATTTT.

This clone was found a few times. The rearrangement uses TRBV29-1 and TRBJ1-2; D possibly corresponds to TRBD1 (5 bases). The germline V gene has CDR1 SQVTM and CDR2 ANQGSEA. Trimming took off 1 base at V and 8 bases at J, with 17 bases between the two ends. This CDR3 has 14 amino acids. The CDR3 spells CSVEAQQALQGYTF. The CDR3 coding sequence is TGCAGCGTTGAAGCCCAACAGGCTCTGCAGGGCTACACCTTC.

This CDR3 is CASSPGTAYSPLHF. The CDR3 nucleotides read TGCGCCAGCAGCCCCGGGACAGCTTATTCACCCCTCCACTTT. The V gene is TRBV5-1, the J gene TRBJ1-6, with 7 bases aligning to TRBD1. Looked up from germline, CDR1 is SGHRS and CDR2 is YFSETQ. The CDR3 loop spans 14 amino acids. After removal of 4 bases from V and 8 bases from J, the junction contained 6 bases not matched to a gene.

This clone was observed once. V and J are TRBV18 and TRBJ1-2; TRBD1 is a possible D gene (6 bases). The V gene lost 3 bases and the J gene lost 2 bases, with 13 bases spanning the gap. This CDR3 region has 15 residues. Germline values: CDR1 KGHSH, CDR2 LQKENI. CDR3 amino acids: CASSPNFRGNYGYTF. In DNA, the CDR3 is TGTGCCAGCTCACCGAACTTCAGGGGCAACTATGGCTACACCTTC.

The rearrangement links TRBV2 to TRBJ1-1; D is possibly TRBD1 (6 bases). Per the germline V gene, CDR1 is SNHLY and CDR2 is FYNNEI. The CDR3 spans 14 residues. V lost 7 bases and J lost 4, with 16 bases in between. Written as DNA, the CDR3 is TGTGCCAGCATCCAACAGGGCGCTAGCACTGAAGCTTTCTTT. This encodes CASIQQGASTEAFF.

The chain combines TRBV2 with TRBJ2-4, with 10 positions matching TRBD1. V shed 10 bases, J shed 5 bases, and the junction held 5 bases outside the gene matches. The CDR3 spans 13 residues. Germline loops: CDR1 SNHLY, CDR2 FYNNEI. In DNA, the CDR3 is TGTGCCACAGACGGACAGGGGGAAAACATTCAGTACTTC. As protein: CATDGQGENIQYF.

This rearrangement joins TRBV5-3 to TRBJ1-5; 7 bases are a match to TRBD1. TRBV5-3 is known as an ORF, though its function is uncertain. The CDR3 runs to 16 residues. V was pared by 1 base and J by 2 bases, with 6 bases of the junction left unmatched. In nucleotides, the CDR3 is TGTGCCAGAAGCTTGAGGGCAGGGGGATGCAATCAGCCCCAGCATTTT. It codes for CARSLRAGGCNQPQHF.

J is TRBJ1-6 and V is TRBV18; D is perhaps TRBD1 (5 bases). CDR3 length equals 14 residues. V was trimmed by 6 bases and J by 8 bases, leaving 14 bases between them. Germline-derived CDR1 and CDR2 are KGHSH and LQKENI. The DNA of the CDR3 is TGTGCCAGCTCCACCTTGACGGGGGATTCACCCCTCCACTTT. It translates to CASSTLTGDSPLHF.

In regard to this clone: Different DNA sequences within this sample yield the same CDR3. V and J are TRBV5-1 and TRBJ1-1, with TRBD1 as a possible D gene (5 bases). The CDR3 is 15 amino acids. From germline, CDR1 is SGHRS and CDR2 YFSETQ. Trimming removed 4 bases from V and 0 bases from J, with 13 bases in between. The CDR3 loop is CASSPGTTMNTEAFF. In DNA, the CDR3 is TGCGCCAGCAGCCCGGGGACTACTATGAACACTGAAGCTTTCTTT.

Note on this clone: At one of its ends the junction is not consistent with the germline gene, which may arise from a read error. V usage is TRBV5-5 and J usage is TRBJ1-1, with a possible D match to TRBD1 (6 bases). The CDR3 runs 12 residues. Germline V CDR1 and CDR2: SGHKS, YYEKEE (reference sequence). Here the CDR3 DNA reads TGTGCCAGCAGCGGGAGCAGGGGCACAGAGTCTTTT. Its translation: CASSGSRGTESF.